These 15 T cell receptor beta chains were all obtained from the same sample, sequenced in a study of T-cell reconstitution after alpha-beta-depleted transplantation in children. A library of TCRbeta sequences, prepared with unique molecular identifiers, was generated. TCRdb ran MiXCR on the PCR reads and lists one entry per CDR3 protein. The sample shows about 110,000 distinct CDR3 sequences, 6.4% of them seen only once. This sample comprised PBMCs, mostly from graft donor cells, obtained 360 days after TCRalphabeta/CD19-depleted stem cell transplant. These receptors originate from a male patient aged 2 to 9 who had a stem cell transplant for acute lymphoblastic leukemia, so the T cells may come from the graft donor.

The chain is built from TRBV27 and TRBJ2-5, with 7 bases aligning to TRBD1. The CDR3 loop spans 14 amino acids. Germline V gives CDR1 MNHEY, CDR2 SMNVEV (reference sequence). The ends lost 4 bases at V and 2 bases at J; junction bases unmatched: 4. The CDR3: CASSSTGEQETQYF. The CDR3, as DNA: TGTGCCAGCAGTTCAACAGGGGAACAAGAGACCCAGTACTTC.

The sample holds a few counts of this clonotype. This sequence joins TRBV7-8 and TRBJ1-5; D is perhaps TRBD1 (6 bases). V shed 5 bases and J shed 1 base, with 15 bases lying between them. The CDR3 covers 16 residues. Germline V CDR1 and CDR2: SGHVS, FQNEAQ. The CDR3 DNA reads TGTGCCAGCAGCCCATTATTTGGACAGAGCAATCAGCCCCAGCATTTT. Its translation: CASSPLFGQSNQPQHF.

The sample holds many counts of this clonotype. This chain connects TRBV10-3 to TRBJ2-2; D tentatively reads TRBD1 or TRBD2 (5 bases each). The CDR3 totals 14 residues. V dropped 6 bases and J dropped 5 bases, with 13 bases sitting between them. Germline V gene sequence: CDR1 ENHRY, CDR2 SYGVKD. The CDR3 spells CAISLGRETGELFF. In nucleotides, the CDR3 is TGTGCCATCAGCTTGGGCAGGGAGACCGGGGAGCTGTTTTTT.

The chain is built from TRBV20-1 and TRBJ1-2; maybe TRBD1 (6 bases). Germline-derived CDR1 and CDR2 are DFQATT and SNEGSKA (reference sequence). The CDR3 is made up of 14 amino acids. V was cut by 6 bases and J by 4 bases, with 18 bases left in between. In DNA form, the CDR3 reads TGCAGTGCCCCCCGGGGGCAGAAGACCTATGGCTACACCTTC. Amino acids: CSAPRGQKTYGYTF.

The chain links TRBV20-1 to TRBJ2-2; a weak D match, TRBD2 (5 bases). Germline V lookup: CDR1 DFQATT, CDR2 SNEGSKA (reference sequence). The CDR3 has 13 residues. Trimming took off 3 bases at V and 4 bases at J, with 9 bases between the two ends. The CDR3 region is CSASRGPTGELFF. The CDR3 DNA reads TGCAGTGCTAGTAGAGGGCCCACCGGGGAGCTGTTTTTT.

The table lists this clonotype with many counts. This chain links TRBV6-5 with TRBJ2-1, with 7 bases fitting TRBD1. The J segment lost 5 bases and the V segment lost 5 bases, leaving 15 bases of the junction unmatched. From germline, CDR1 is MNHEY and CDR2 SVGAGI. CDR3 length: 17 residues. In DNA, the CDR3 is TGTGCCAGCAGTCCCTACGCGACAGGGCCCGCCGACAATGAGCAGTTCTTC. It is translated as CASSPYATGPADNEQFF.

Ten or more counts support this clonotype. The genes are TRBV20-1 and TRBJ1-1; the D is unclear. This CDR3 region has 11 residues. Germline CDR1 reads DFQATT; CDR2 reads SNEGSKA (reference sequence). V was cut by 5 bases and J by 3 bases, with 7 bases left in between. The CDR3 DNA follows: TGCAGTGCTCGGACGTACACTGAAGCTTTCTTT. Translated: CSARTYTEAFF.

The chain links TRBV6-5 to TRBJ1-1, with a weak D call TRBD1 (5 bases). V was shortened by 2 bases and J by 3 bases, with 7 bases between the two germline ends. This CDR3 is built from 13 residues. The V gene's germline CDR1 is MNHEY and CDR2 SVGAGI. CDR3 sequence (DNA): TGTGCCAGCAGTTACATAGGGGACACTGAAGCTTTCTTT. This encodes CASSYIGDTEAFF.

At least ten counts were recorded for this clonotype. CDR3 in DNA: TGTGCCAGCAGTCGACCGGGACAGGAAGCTTTCTTT. Its protein product is CASSRPGQEAFF. V and J are TRBV7-2 and TRBJ1-1, with TRBD1 matching over 7 bases. Trimming removed 6 bases from V and 8 bases from J; junction bases left unmatched: 6. The CDR3 is 12 amino acids. Looked up from germline, CDR1 is SGHTA and CDR2 is FQGNSA.

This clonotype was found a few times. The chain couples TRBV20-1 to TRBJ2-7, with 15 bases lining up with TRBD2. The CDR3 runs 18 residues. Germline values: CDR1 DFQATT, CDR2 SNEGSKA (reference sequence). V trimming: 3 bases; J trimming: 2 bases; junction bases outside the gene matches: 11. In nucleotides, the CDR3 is TGCAGTGCTAGGAGGACTAGCGGGAGGGCCTATACACCCTACGAGCAGTACTTC. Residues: CSARRTSGRAYTPYEQYF.

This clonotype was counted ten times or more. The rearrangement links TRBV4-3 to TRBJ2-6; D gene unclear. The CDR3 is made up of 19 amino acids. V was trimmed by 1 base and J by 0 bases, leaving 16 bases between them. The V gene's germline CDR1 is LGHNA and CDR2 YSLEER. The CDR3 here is CASSQGETDPTSGANVLTF. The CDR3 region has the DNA TGCGCCAGCAGCCAAGGTGAAACCGACCCTACCTCTGGGGCCAACGTCCTGACTTTC.

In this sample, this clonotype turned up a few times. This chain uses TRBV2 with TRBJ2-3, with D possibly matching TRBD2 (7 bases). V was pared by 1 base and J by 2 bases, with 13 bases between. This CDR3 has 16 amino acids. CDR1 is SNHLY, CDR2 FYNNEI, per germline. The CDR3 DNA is TGTGCCAGCAGTGAAGGGGGCGGGGGCATCACAGATACGCAGTATTTT. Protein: CASSEGGGGITDTQYF.

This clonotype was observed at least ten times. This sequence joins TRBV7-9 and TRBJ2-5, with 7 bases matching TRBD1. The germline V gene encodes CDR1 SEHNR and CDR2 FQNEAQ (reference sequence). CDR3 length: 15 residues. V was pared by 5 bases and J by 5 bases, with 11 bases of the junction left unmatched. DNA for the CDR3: TGTGCCAGCAGCCCGAGAGAAGGGGGCAGGGAGACCCAGTACTTC. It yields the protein CASSPREGGRETQYF. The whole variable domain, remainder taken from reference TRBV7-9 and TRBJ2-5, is DTGVSQNPRHKITKRGQNVTFRCDPISEHNRLYWYRQTLGQGPEFLTYFQNEAQLEKSRLLSDRFSAERPKGSFSTLEIQRTEQGDSAMYLCASSPREGGRETQYFGPGTRLLVL.

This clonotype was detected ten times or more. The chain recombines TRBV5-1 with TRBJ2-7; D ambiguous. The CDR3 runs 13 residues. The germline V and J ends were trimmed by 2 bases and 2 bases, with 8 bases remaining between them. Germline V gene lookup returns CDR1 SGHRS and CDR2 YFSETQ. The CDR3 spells CASSLPRPYEQYF. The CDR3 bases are TGCGCCAGCAGCTTACCACGACCCTACGAGCAGTACTTC.

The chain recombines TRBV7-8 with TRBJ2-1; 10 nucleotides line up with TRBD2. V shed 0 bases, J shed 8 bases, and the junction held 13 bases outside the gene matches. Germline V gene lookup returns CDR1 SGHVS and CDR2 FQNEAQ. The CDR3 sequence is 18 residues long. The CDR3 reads CASSLALRLAGIGDEQFF. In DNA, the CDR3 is TGTGCCAGCAGCTTAGCGCTGAGACTAGCGGGCATTGGCGATGAGCAGTTCTTC.